A selection of T cell receptor beta chains follows, all from one sample in a study of cytomegalovirus exposure and HLA in healthy donors. Produced via immunoSEQ multiplex PCR; TCRdb's table is partial and in-frame only. The sample holds 200,000 or so clones; 82% are singletons and the top ten take 6% to 8%. Sequencing was performed on PBMCs. The receptor set was obtained from a woman aged 45-59 years in good health and CMV-seropositive. The CDR3 runs from the conserved cysteine through the conserved F or W. A D gene is named only where the DNA matches it firmly. Size tells how often a clone was seen (once, few, many) or the class of an expanded clone, and some rows leave it out.

clone_size,d_call,v_call,j_call,cdr3_length,cdr3_nt,cdr3_aa
.,.,TRBV10-2,TRBJ2-1,14,TGCGCCAGCTCGGGGCGGGGAGCCTTGAATGAGCAGTTCTTC,CASSGRGALNEQFF
.,TRBD1,TRBV10-3,TRBJ2-1,15,TGTGCCATCAGTGGGGACAGGGGTTTCTACAATGAGCAGTTCTTC,CAISGDRGFYNEQFF
.,TRBD1,TRBV6-1,TRBJ2-2,14,TGTGCCAGCAGTAAGGGGGCGGGTACCGGGGAGCTGTTTTTT,CASSKGAGTGELFF
.,TRBD1,TRBV18,TRBJ2-7,14,TGTGCCAGCTCCAAGATGGGACAGCCCTACGAGCAGTACTTC,CASSKMGQPYEQYF
.,.,TRBV5-1,TRBJ2-1,15,TGCGCCAGCAGCAAGGACACGAGTTCTAGCGTAAGGCAGTTCTTC,CASSKDTSSSVRQFF
few,TRBD2,TRBV28,TRBJ2-5,14,TGTGCCAGCTCCCGCGGGGGACTAGCAGAGACCCAGTACTTC,CASSRGGLAETQYF
.,TRBD1,TRBV5-1,TRBJ1-6,15,TGCGCCAGCAGCTTGGGACAGGGCGTTAATTCACCCCTCCACTTT,CASSLGQGVNSPLHF
.,TRBD2,TRBV5-1,TRBJ2-2,15,TGCGCCAGCACCCGGACTAGCGGGGGGGCCGGGGAGCTGTTTTTT,CASTRTSGGAGELFF
few,TRBD1,TRBV14,TRBJ2-7,16,TGTGCCAGCAGCCAGAGACAGGGGGCCCTGAGGAACGAGCAGTACTTC,CASSQRQGALRNEQYF
.,TRBD1,TRBV19,TRBJ1-1,15,TGTGCCAGTAGCCCCGGGACAGGGGCGAACACTGAAGCTTTCTTT,CASSPGTGANTEAFF
once,.,TRBV5-1,TRBJ1-1,14,TGCGCCAGCGGCTTGGACAGACCGAACACTGAAGCTTTCTTT,CASGLDRPNTEAFF
.,TRBD2,TRBV13,TRBJ2-7,14,TGTGCCAGCAGCTTATCACGGGGGGATGCCGAGCAGTACTTC,CASSLSRGDAEQYF
.,.,TRBV27,TRBJ2-1,12,TGTGCCAGCAGTCTACAGGGCTATGAGCAGTTCTTC,CASSLQGYEQFF
.,TRBD2,TRBV27,TRBJ2-1,16,TGTGCCAGCAGTTCCCGGCAACTAGCGGGAGCGCGGGAGCAGTTCTTC,CASSSRQLAGAREQFF
.,TRBD1,TRBV18,TRBJ2-3,15,TGTGCCAGCTCACGGGACAGGGGAGGCACAGATACGCAGTATTTT,CASSRDRGGTDTQYF
few,.,TRBV18,TRBJ2-1,13,TGTGCAGACTCGTTAGGACTTCTCAATGAGCAGTTCTTC,CADSLGLLNEQFF
.,TRBD1,TRBV6-5,TRBJ2-7,14,TGTGCCAGCAGGGCAGGGGGCTACTCCTACGAGCAGTACTTC,CASRAGGYSYEQYF
.,TRBD1,TRBV27,TRBJ1-1,15,TGTGCCAGCAGTTCGACAGGGGGTGGGGGCACTGAAGCTTTCTTT,CASSSTGGGGTEAFF
once,.,TRBV5-8,TRBJ2-1,14,TGTGCCAGCAGCCGGGGAGCGGCAAGCAATGAGCAGTTCTTC,CASSRGAASNEQFF
few,.,TRBV6-1,TRBJ1-5,13,TGTGCCAGCAGCAGTGATAGCAATCAGCCCCAGCATTTT,CASSSDSNQPQHF
.,TRBD2,TRBV5-6,TRBJ2-5,16,TGTGCCAGCAGCTTGGGAGCGGGAAGGGGTTGGGAGACCCAGTACTTC,CASSLGAGRGWETQYF
once,.,TRBV5-5,TRBJ1-1,13,TGTGCCAGCAGCCTTCTAGGCTACACTGAAGCTTTCTTT,CASSLLGYTEAFF
.,.,TRBV20-1,TRBJ2-1,11,TGCAGTGCCACTACCCACAATGAGCAGTTCTTC,CSATTHNEQFF
.,.,TRBV18,TRBJ1-5,13,TGTGCCAGCTCACCATTATCGGATCAGCCCCAGCATTTT,CASSPLSDQPQHF
.,TRBD1,TRBV28,TRBJ1-2,15,TGTGCCAGCACCCCTGGGGGACAGGGGTACTATGGCTACACCTTC,CASTPGGQGYYGYTF
.,.,TRBV6-5,TRBJ2-6,14,TGTGCCAGCACCTCGGGGGCTGGGGCCAACGTCCTGACTTTC,CASTSGAGANVLTF
.,TRBD1,TRBV10-1,TRBJ1-1,14,TGCGCCAGCAGTGCCTCAGGGACAGGGATTGAAGCTTTCTTT,CASSASGTGIEAFF
.,TRBD1,TRBV9,TRBJ1-1,15,TGTGCCAGCAGCAGATTGACAGGGTCAAACACTGAAGCTTTCTTT,CASSRLTGSNTEAFF
.,TRBD2,TRBV10-3,TRBJ2-1,14,TGTGCCATCAACGAGCGGGAAAAATACAATGAGCAGTTCTTC,CAINEREKYNEQFF
.,.,TRBV12-5,TRBJ1-5,17,TGTGCTAGTGGCTGTTACAATGACGGACAGCCTTGGCAGCCCCAGCATTTT,CASGCYNDGQPWQPQHF
.,.,TRBV12-1,TRBJ2-3,20,TGTGCCAGCAGCTTTTCGGGGGAGGCGGGATCCGTCTCTAGCACAGATACGCAGTATTTT,CASSFSGEAGSVSSTDTQYF
.,.,TRBV14,TRBJ2-2,16,TGTGCCAGCAGCCAGATTGGGGCGGAGAACACCGGGGAGCTGTTTTTT,CASSQIGAENTGELFF
.,.,TRBV11-2,TRBJ1-3,14,TGTGCCACCGCTACGTCCCTCTCTGGAAACACCATATATTTT,CATATSLSGNTIYF
.,.,TRBV6-1,TRBJ2-5,17,TGTGCCAGCAGTGAAGGCGGGTACAGTACCCCCGGGAGGACCCAGTACTTC,CASSEGGYSTPGRTQYF
.,TRBD2,TRBV9,TRBJ2-5,16,TGTGCCAGCAGCGTAGGCGGGGGGGCAGGGAAAGAGACCCAGTACTTC,CASSVGGGAGKETQYF
.,TRBD2,TRBV6-5,TRBJ2-7,13,TGTGCCACGAGGACGGGGGGCTCCTACGAGCAGTACTTC,CATRTGGSYEQYF
.,.,TRBV28,TRBJ2-7,14,TGTGCCAGCAGTCCCCTCCGCAGCTCCTACGAGCAGTACTTC,CASSPLRSSYEQYF
once,.,TRBV11-2,TRBJ2-3,17,TGTGCCAGCAGCTTAGAGAGTCGGGCCAGGGGAACAGATACGCAGTATTTT,CASSLESRARGTDTQYF
once,TRBD2,TRBV5-4,TRBJ2-2,17,TGTGCCAGCAGCTCTATAGCGGGGGCCCTGAACACCGGGGAGCTGTTTTTT,CASSSIAGALNTGELFF
.,TRBD1,TRBV28,TRBJ1-1,14,TGTGCCAGCAGGCCTACGACAGGGACCACTGAAGCTTTCTTT,CASRPTTGTTEAFF
few,.,TRBV7-2,TRBJ2-1,14,TGTGCCAGCAGCTTGGCAGGCCTCGGCAATGAGCAGTTCTTC,CASSLAGLGNEQFF
.,.,TRBV5-1,TRBJ2-5,15,TGCGCCAGCAGCCCGGGTTTGGGACTCCGAGAGACCCAGTACTTC,CASSPGLGLRETQYF
.,.,TRBV28,TRBJ1-4,17,TGTGCCAGCAGTACCTCGGAGACACAGGCAACTAATGAAAAACTGTTTTTT,CASSTSETQATNEKLFF
once,.,TRBV7-9,TRBJ1-4,16,TGTGCCAGCAGCTTAGCGGTTGCCAGGTCTAATGAAAAACTGTTTTTT,CASSLAVARSNEKLFF
.,TRBD1,TRBV4-1,TRBJ1-5,15,TGCGCCAGCAGCCGGGACAGGGTTAGCAATCAGCCCCAGCATTTT,CASSRDRVSNQPQHF
.,.,TRBV10-3,TRBJ1-4,14,TGTGCCATCAGTGGAACAGGGTTTAGCGAAAAACTGTTTTTT,CAISGTGFSEKLFF
few,.,TRBV11-2,TRBJ1-1,10,TGTGCCAGCAGCTCGGGTGAAGCTTTCTTT,CASSSGEAFF
.,TRBD1,TRBV7-8,TRBJ1-5,18,TGTGCCAGCAGCTTAACTTACGGACAGGACTATAGCAATCAGCCCCAGCATTTT,CASSLTYGQDYSNQPQHF
few,.,TRBV14,TRBJ2-1,19,TGTGCCAGCAGCCAAGTTCTCGGAACGGCAGCAGGGGCCTACAATGAGCAGTTCTTC,CASSQVLGTAAGAYNEQFF
.,.,TRBV7-3,TRBJ2-2,15,TGTGCCAGCAGCTTTGCGGGAAAGAACACCGGGGAGCTGTTTTTT,CASSFAGKNTGELFF
.,TRBD1,TRBV5-4,TRBJ2-7,13,TGTGCCAGCATGTTACAGGGGGCCGACGAGCAGTACTTC,CASMLQGADEQYF
.,.,TRBV5-1,TRBJ1-2,16,TGCGCCAGCAGCCCCTATGCTCGGGCAGGGACTGATGGCTACACCTTC,CASSPYARAGTDGYTF
.,.,TRBV28,TRBJ1-6,11,TGTGCCAGCAGTTCTCTTTCACCCCTCCACTTT,CASSSLSPLHF
.,.,TRBV21-1,TRBJ2-7,14,TGTGCCAGCAGCAAAGGGGCAGGGTGCTACGAGCAGTACTTC,CASSKGAGCYEQYF